A selection of T cell receptor beta chains follows, all from one sample in a study of blood T cell repertoires in COVID-19. Sequencing was performed with immunoSEQ multiplex PCR; in TCRdb, only in-frame clones are kept and a portion is missing. The sample records more than 50,000 clones, over 75% being singletons. The sample taken for sequencing was peripheral blood. These TCRs come from a human donor in a cohort sampled during active COVID-19. Both conserved end residues are part of each CDR3. The D gene is left open where the match is weak. Some rows have no size entry. The others give once, few or many, or a class for an expanded clone.

TRBD2,once,TRBJ2-3,TRBV7-6,CASSSRGLAGADTQYF,TGTGCCAGCAGCTCGCGAGGACTAGCGGGGGCAGATACGCAGTATTTT
NA,NA,TRBJ1-1,TRBV6-5,CASSGTPDEAFF,TGTGCCAGCAGCGGGACACCAGATGAAGCTTTCTTT
NA,few,TRBJ2-7,TRBV19,CASPAGHGYEQYF,TGTGCCAGTCCAGCGGGACATGGCTACGAGCAGTACTTC
TRBD1,once,TRBJ1-2,TRBV27,CASSSTGGLHLGYTF,TGTGCCAGCAGTTCCACAGGGGGCCTCCATCTAGGCTACACCTTC
TRBD2,NA,TRBJ2-1,TRBV9,CASSPHSSGGPNEQFF,TGTGCCAGCAGCCCTCACTCGAGCGGGGGGCCGAATGAGCAGTTCTTC
NA,NA,TRBJ2-3,TRBV7-9,CASSLATGSTDTQYF,TGTGCCAGCAGCTTAGCGACTGGAAGCACAGATACGCAGTATTTT
NA,NA,TRBJ1-5,TRBV28,CASSFLQENQPQHF,TGTGCCAGCAGTTTTCTACAGGAGAATCAGCCCCAGCATTTT
NA,NA,TRBJ1-1,TRBV18,CASSGQLNTEAFF,TGTGCCAGCTCAGGACAACTGAACACTGAAGCTTTCTTT
TRBD2,NA,TRBJ2-1,TRBV28,CASLTGLAGGPAYNEQFF,TGTGCCAGCCTAACTGGACTAGCGGGAGGGCCTGCCTACAATGAGCAGTTCTTC
NA,NA,TRBJ2-2,TRBV21-1,CASTLQRASRDTGELFF,TGTGCCAGCACCCTCCAGAGGGCCTCACGAGACACCGGGGAGCTGTTTTTT
NA,once,TRBJ2-3,TRBV6-6,CASASGGTSTDTQYF,TGTGCCAGCGCCAGTGGCGGTACTAGCACAGATACGCAGTATTTT
NA,NA,TRBJ2-7,TRBV5-1,CASSEGDASYEQYF,TGCGCCAGCAGCGAGGGGGATGCCTCCTACGAGCAGTACTTC
TRBD2,NA,TRBJ2-7,TRBV7-2,CASSLAGSGRGSSYEQYF,TGTGCCAGCAGCTTAGCTGGTAGCGGGAGGGGGAGCTCCTACGAGCAGTACTTC
TRBD1,NA,TRBJ1-6,TRBV4-2,CASSRTGANSPLHF,TGTGCCAGCAGCCGGACAGGGGCCAATTCACCCCTCCACTTT
TRBD2,NA,TRBJ2-7,TRBV7-8,CASSFAASGRIGHEQYF,TGTGCCAGCAGCTTTGCAGCTAGCGGGAGAATAGGCCACGAGCAGTACTTC
NA,NA,TRBJ1-5,TRBV5-5,CASSLAEGRFAPQHF,TGTGCCAGCAGCTTGGCCGAGGGCCGGTTTGCGCCCCAGCATTTT
TRBD1,NA,TRBJ2-7,TRBV29-1,CSVEDTHDRTGLGPYEQYF,TGCAGCGTTGAAGATACACACGATCGGACAGGGTTGGGTCCCTACGAGCAGTACTTC
NA,NA,TRBJ1-5,TRBV19,CASSTQGNSNQPQHF,TGTGCCAGTAGTACACAGGGCAATAGCAATCAGCCCCAGCATTTT
NA,NA,TRBJ2-3,TRBV15,CATSQGHPTDTQYF,TGTGCCACCAGTCAGGGTCATCCAACAGATACGCAGTATTTT
TRBD1,NA,TRBJ1-1,TRBV6-6,CASSYRGPNTEAFF,TGTGCCAGCAGTTACAGGGGGCCGAACACTGAAGCTTTCTTT
NA,NA,TRBJ2-5,TRBV15,CAKVVAQETQYF,TGTGCCAAGGTTGTAGCCCAAGAGACCCAGTACTTC
NA,NA,TRBJ1-1,TRBV7-2,CASSLVFVGGTEAFF,TGTGCCAGCAGCTTAGTCTTTGTCGGGGGCACTGAAGCTTTCTTT
TRBD1,NA,TRBJ2-5,TRBV5-6,CASSPPRGRETQYF,TGTGCCAGCAGCCCCCCCAGGGGGCGGGAGACCCAGTACTTC
TRBD1,NA,TRBJ1-1,TRBV3-1/TRBV3-2,CASSLRTGGYTEAFF,TGTGCCAGCAGCCTCAGGACAGGGGGTTATACTGAAGCTTTCTTT
NA,once,TRBJ2-7,TRBV29-1,CSARGAGDEQYF,TGCAGCGCCCGAGGGGCAGGGGACGAGCAGTACTTC
NA,once,TRBJ2-7,TRBV19,CASSISWGPSYEQYF,TGTGCCAGTAGTATATCATGGGGGCCGTCCTACGAGCAGTACTTC
NA,NA,TRBJ2-6,TRBV28,CASFSGTPSSGANVLTF,TGTGCCAGCTTTTCCGGGACACCGAGCTCTGGGGCCAACGTCCTGACTTTC
NA,NA,TRBJ1-2,TRBV19,CASSIQAAFLDYGYTF,TGTGCCAGTAGTATTCAGGCCGCCTTTTTGGACTATGGCTACACCTTC
NA,once,TRBJ1-4,TRBV6-2/TRBV6-3,CASSPTGTPTNEKLFF,TGTGCCAGCAGTCCCACCGGGACACCAACTAATGAAAAACTGTTTTTT